What follows describes a single T cell receptor beta chain. Its antigen is not known. The source of the sample is a study of CD8 T cells in Susac syndrome. Whole-study results and caveats: Individuals included in the TCR sequencing and HLA analysis were acknowledged by the study to be relatively few in number.

Sequencing of TCR beta was performed on blood CD8+ and CD4+ T cells. The CD8+ and CD4+ T cells were negatively isolated, with the TEMRA cells enriched by FACS. Germline CDR1 reads DFQATT; CDR2 reads SNEGSKA (reference sequence). V was trimmed by 3 bases and J by 1 base, leaving 10 bases between them. The CDR3 is made up of 13 amino acids. When the RNA was reverse transcribed, random hexamers were used with an input of roughly 0.45 to 1 ug. immunoSEQ multiplex PCR amplified TCR beta CDR3 across 54 Vbeta, 13 Jbeta. Each CDR3 protein is one row after TCRdb ran MiXCR on the immunoSEQ multiplex PCR reads. The profile shows approximately 200,000 distinct CDR3 sequences, 95% of them singletons.

The sequencing input was CD4+ T cells from PBMCs. This clonotype originated in a human donor with multiple sclerosis. The gene calls are TRBV20-1 and TRBJ2-7, with D uncertain. CDR3 amino acids: CSASNRISYEQYV. The CDR3 DNA reads as TGCAGTGCTAGTAACAGAATATCCTACGAGCAGTACGTC.